The 12 T cell receptor beta chains below come from one sample, sequenced in a study of blood T cell repertoires in COVID-19. Produced via immunoSEQ multiplex PCR; TCRdb's table is partial and in-frame only. This table holds approximately 180,000 clones, approximately 89% found once. Sequenced: peripheral blood. Receptor source: a man aged 40-55 years with active or convalescent COVID-19.

This clone appeared a single time. V and J are TRBV5-1 and TRBJ1-3; 7 nucleotides line up with TRBD1. The germline gives CDR1 SGHRS, CDR2 YFSETQ. V lost 0 bases and J lost 2; bases outside the gene matches: 2. The CDR3 extends over 15 amino acids. The CDR3 nucleotides are TGCGCCAGCAGCTTGGACACAGGGGCTGGAAACACCATATATTTT. Translated: CASSLDTGAGNTIYF.

The chain recombines TRBV19 with TRBJ1-2; D is possibly TRBD1 (6 bases). V lost 0 bases to trimming and J lost 0 bases, with 14 bases between them. CDR3 size: 17 residues. The V gene's germline CDR1 is LNHDA and CDR2 SQIVND (reference sequence). The CDR3 sequence: CASSIDFTGRSNYGYTF. CDR3 DNA sequence: TGTGCCAGTAGTATAGATTTTACAGGGCGTTCTAACTATGGCTACACCTTC.

The gene calls are TRBV7-9 and TRBJ1-4; no definite D call. There are 16 residues in the CDR3. V dropped 4 bases and J dropped 0 bases, with 12 bases sitting between them. Germline V gene data show CDR1 as SEHNR and CDR2 as FQNEAQ (reference sequence). CDR3 coding DNA: TGTGCCAGCAGCTCCTTAATTTTAGCAACTAATGAAAAACTGTTTTTT. Amino acids: CASSSLILATNEKLFF.

This chain uses TRBV7-9 with TRBJ2-2, with D tentatively TRBD2 (5 bases). The CDR3 runs to 16 residues. Trimming left V 2 bases short and J 0 bases short, with 10 bases between. Per the germline V gene, CDR1 is SEHNR and CDR2 is FQNEAQ (reference sequence). DNA for the CDR3: TGTGCCAGCAGCTTACTTTGGGGAGCGAACACCGGGGAGCTGTTTTTT. Encoded protein: CASSLLWGANTGELFF.

This chain uses TRBV27 with TRBJ1-5; D gene uncertain. CDR1 is MNHEY and CDR2 is SMNVEV in the germline V gene (reference sequence). CDR3 size: 16 residues. Trimming removed 6 bases from V and 2 bases from J, with 17 bases in between. The DNA of the CDR3 is TGTGCCAGCAGATCAGGCGCTTCACGTGGCAATCAGCCCCAGCATTTT. This sequence encodes CASRSGASRGNQPQHF.

This clone was observed once. This rearrangement joins TRBV3-1 (or the pseudogene TRBV3-2) to TRBJ1-3, with D possibly TRBD1 on 6 matching bases. Trimming cost V 5 bases and J 0 bases, with 14 bases left between them. The CDR3 spans 16 residues. The germline gives CDR1 LGHDT, CDR2 YNNKEL (reference sequence). The CDR3 nucleotides are TGTGCCAGCAGCAGAGGGGGACGGAGCTCTGGAAACACCATATATTTT. As protein: CASSRGGRSSGNTIYF.

This chain connects TRBV2 to TRBJ2-2, with 8 nucleotides matching TRBD1. From germline, CDR1 is SNHLY and CDR2 FYNNEI. CDR3 length: 13 residues. With 6 bases clipped from V and 5 bases from J, the junction kept 2 bases outside the gene matches. In nucleotides, the CDR3 is TGTGCCAGCAGGACAGGGGTTACCGGGGAGCTGTTTTTT. Its translation: CASRTGVTGELFF. Full variable domain (outside the CDR3, taken from reference TRBV2 and TRBJ2-2): EPEVTQTPSHQVTQMGQEVILRCVPISNHLYFYWYRQILGQKVEFLVSFYNNEISEKSEIFDDQFSVERPDGSNFTLKIRSTKLEDSAMYFCASRTGVTGELFFGEGSRLTVL.

The chain couples TRBV30 to TRBJ1-2; perhaps TRBD1 as D (5 bases). The germline gives CDR1 GTSNPN, CDR2 SVGIG (reference sequence). The CDR3 runs to 12 residues. V lost 1 base to trimming and J lost 7 bases, with 10 bases between them. The CDR3 DNA follows: TGTGCCTGGAGTGGGCAGGGTCGTGGCTACACCTTC. Translated, it gives CAWSGQGRGYTF.

This clone was seen a few times. The rearrangement joins TRBV19 to TRBJ2-6, with TRBD1 matching 7 bases. Germline loops: CDR1 LNHDA, CDR2 SQIVND (reference sequence). After removal of 8 bases from V and 5 bases from J, the junction contained 6 bases not matched to a gene. This CDR3 spans 14 amino acids. The CDR3 DNA reads TGTGCCAGTCGAGACAGGGAACGGGCCAACGTCCTGACTTTC. It codes for CASRDRERANVLTF. Combining the CDR3 with reference TRBV19 and TRBJ2-6 gives the whole variable domain DGGITQSPKYLFRKEGQNVTLSCEQNLNHDAMYWYRQDPGQGLRLIYYSQIVNDFQKGDIAEGYSVSREKKESFPLTVTSAQKNPTAFYLCASRDRERANVLTFGAGSRLTVL.

The rearrangement links TRBV6-6 to TRBJ1-6; TRBD1 matches at 9 bases. The CDR3 extends over 14 amino acids. The trim removed 6 bases at V and 10 bases at J, leaving 7 bases unmatched. CDR1 MNHNY and CDR2 SVGAGI come from the germline V gene (reference sequence). CDR3 sequence (DNA): TGTGCCAGCAGCCCAGGACAGGGGAGGTCACCCCTCCACTTT. Translating it yields CASSPGQGRSPLHF.

This clone appeared once. This chain uses TRBV5-1 with TRBJ2-5; possible D gene TRBD2, 6 bases. CDR3 length equals 14 residues. V lost 2 bases and J lost 2, with 10 bases in between. The germline V gene encodes CDR1 SGHRS and CDR2 YFSETQ. The chain's CDR3 is CASSFGGAQETQYF. DNA of the CDR3: TGCGCCAGCAGCTTCGGAGGGGCTCAAGAGACCCAGTACTTC.

The chain links TRBV4-1 to TRBJ2-5; D remains unclear. CDR3 length: 14 amino acids. Germline V gene sequence: CDR1 MGHRA, CDR2 YSYEKL. Trimming removed 0 bases from V and 2 bases from J, with 7 bases in between. The CDR3 DNA is TGCGCCAGCAGCCAAGATCTACAGCAAGAGACCCAGTACTTC. It translates to CASSQDLQQETQYF.